This TCR beta chain was captured in a study of PD-1 blockade in classical Hodgkin lymphoma. The ends were cut back, 1 base at V and 5 bases at J, with 5 bases in the middle. The length of the CDR3 is 12 residues. Germline lookup yields CDR1 MDHEN and CDR2 SYDVKM. The data were produced by immunoSEQ multiplex PCR, yet TCRdb's version contains in-frame clones alone and is incomplete. Of roughly 31,000 clones listed, about two thirds are singletons. By proportion, this clone is medium-sized. After autologous stem cell transplantation all patients relapsed, and prior brentuximab vedotin exposure differed between cohorts.

The origin of this receptor is a human donor with classical Hodgkin lymphoma. This chain joins TRBV28 and TRBJ1-2; no firm D call. The specimen was peripheral blood mononuclear cells (PBMCs), collected before the second cycle of nivolumab. CDR3 residues: CASSLSQYGYTF. CDR3 DNA: TGTGCCAGCAGTTTATCCCAATATGGCTACACCTTC.